Included here is one T cell receptor beta chain sequence, with context. Germline loops: CDR1 LNHDA, CDR2 SQIVND (reference sequence). The CDR3 has 13 residues. V was trimmed by 6 bases and J by 4 bases, leaving 12 bases between them. TCRdb keeps only in-frame clones here, not all; method: immunoSEQ multiplex PCR. The data contain around 99,000 clones, 85% to 95% of them singletons. These data belong to a study of T cell changes during pregnancy in multiple sclerosis. The material was peripheral blood, obtained in the third trimester of pregnancy. V usage is TRBV19 and J usage is TRBJ1-1; D may be TRBD1 (6 bases). The receptor was derived from a female donor in good health, enrolled as a control in a pregnancy study. CDR3 bases: TGTGCCAGTAGGCGGGGGGGGCCCACTGAAGCTTTCTTT. It specifies CASRRGGPTEAFF.